This entry lists 14 T cell receptor beta chains sequenced from one sample in a study of blood T cell repertoires in COVID-19 (dated by TCRdb to the early 2020s). The library was made by the immunoSEQ multiplex PCR assay. TCRdb holds this immuneACCESS table with in-frame rearrangements only. Some clones are missing; in checked studies, unresolved V genes explain under half, and the rest has no known cause. The table for this sample lists about 300,000 clones; about 89% of them were counted only once. Approximately 2.5% of the sample comes from the top ten. The source material was PBMCs or T cells enriched from blood (not recorded which). The receptors come from a woman aged 18-29 years who had recovered from COVID-19.

The rearrangement links TRBV7-9 to TRBJ2-2; D perhaps matches TRBD1 (5 bases). Germline CDR1 SEHNR, CDR2 FQNEAQ (reference sequence). Trimming took off 4 bases at V and 5 bases at J, with 8 bases between the two ends. This CDR3 is 13 amino acids long. CDR3 loop: CASSWTSTGELFF. The DNA for the CDR3 is TGTGCCAGCAGCTGGACATCGACCGGGGAGCTGTTTTTT.

The rearrangement links TRBV4-3 to TRBJ1-4, with a weak D call TRBD1 (5 bases). Germline CDR1 reads LGHNA; CDR2 reads YSLEER. Trimming took off 3 bases at V and 7 bases at J, with 18 bases between the two ends. There are 16 residues in the CDR3. The CDR3 DNA sequence: TGCGCCAGCAGCCATGACAGCGTACCAAACCGTGAAAAACTGTTTTTT. It encodes CASSHDSVPNREKLFF.

The J gene is TRBJ1-6, the V gene TRBV28, with 9 bases identical to TRBD1. The CDR3 extends over 15 amino acids. CDR1 is MDHEN, CDR2 SYDVKM, per germline. J lost 8 bases, V lost 3 bases, and 5 bases had no gene match. In DNA, the CDR3 is TGTGCCAGCAGTTTCCCGGGACAGGGTTATTCACCCCTCCACTTT. Translating gives CASSFPGQGYSPLHF.

The chain carries TRBV11-2 and TRBJ2-7, with a weak D call TRBD2 (5 bases). The CDR3 contains 18 residues. CDR1 is SGHAT, CDR2 FQNNGV, per germline. V gave up 0 bases and J gave up 3 bases, with 21 bases separating them. The CDR3 loop reads CASSLEEAYVPELYEQYF. CDR3 coding DNA: TGTGCCAGCAGCTTAGAGGAGGCATACGTTCCAGAGCTCTACGAGCAGTACTTC.

This sequence joins TRBV30 and TRBJ1-2, with 9 positions matching TRBD1. V lost 4 bases and J lost 4; bases outside the gene matches: 13. Germline V CDR1 and CDR2: GTSNPN, SVGIG (reference sequence). The CDR3 is 16 amino acids. CDR3 protein: CAWTGTGGPSSYGYTF. CDR3 sequence (DNA): TGTGCCTGGACGGGAACAGGGGGCCCCTCTAGCTATGGCTACACCTTC.

This clone is a singleton in its sample. This chain joins TRBV5-4 and TRBJ1-1; D might be TRBD1 (5 bases). Germline values: CDR1 SGHNT, CDR2 YYREEE (reference sequence). V was shortened by 0 bases and J by 1 base, with 19 bases between the two germline ends. The CDR3 covers 18 residues. As DNA, the CDR3 is TGTGCCAGCAGCTTGGAGGGTCAGGGATATCAAAGGAACACTGAAGCTTTCTTT. Translating gives CASSLEGQGYQRNTEAFF.

V usage is TRBV6-2 or TRBV6-3 and J usage is TRBJ2-5, with 13 bases aligning to TRBD2. Germline-derived CDR1 and CDR2 are MNHEY and SVGEGT. V shed 6 bases, J shed 1 base, and the junction held 11 bases outside the gene matches. This CDR3 contains 18 residues. CDR3 amino acids: CASRPSGLAGVGQETQYF. The CDR3 nucleotides are TGTGCCAGCAGACCTTCTGGACTAGCGGGGGTGGGCCAAGAGACCCAGTACTTC.

The rearrangement uses TRBV7-8 and TRBJ2-3, with 10 bases aligning to TRBD2. This CDR3 has 16 amino acids. V lost 1 base and J lost 6; bases outside the gene matches: 7. Looked up from germline, CDR1 is SGHVS and CDR2 is FQNEAQ. In nucleotides, the CDR3 is TGTGCCAGCAGCTTAGAAGCGGGGGGGTCCTTGGATACGCAGTATTTT. Translated: CASSLEAGGSLDTQYF.

CDR3 in amino acids: CASSLGIANEQFF. In DNA form, the CDR3 reads TGCGCCAGCAGCCTCGGGATAGCCAATGAGCAGTTCTTC. The chain carries TRBV5-1 and TRBJ2-1; D may be TRBD2 (5 bases). Looked up from germline, CDR1 is SGHRS and CDR2 is YFSETQ. Trimming removed 4 bases from V and 6 bases from J, with 11 bases in between. This CDR3 has 13 residues.

The V call is TRBV7-2, the J call TRBJ2-1; 7 bases agree with TRBD1. The V gene's germline CDR1 is SGHTA and CDR2 FQGNSA. The V and J ends lost 4 bases and 10 bases, in that order; junction bases with no gene match: 10. The CDR3 extends over 14 amino acids. CDR3 bases: TGTGCCAGCAGCTCCAACCTTATGACAGGGGAGCAGTTCTTC. It encodes CASSSNLMTGEQFF. The full variable domain, with the rest looked up from reference TRBV7-2 and TRBJ2-1, is GAGVSQSPSNKVTEKGKDVELRCDPISGHTALYWYRQSLGQGLEFLIYFQGNSAPDKSGLPSDRFSAERTGGSVSTLTIQRTQQEDSAVYLCASSSNLMTGEQFFGPGTRLTVL.

V usage is TRBV5-1 and J usage is TRBJ1-3, with 7 bases matching TRBD1. This CDR3 is 17 amino acids long. Germline trimming cut 4 bases from V and 0 bases from J; bases unmatched to any gene: 10. Germline values: CDR1 SGHRS, CDR2 YFSETQ. The chain's CDR3 is CASSATPGQFSGNTIYF. The DNA of the CDR3 is TGCGCCAGCAGCGCGACGCCGGGACAGTTCTCTGGAAACACCATATATTTT.

V and J are TRBV10-3 and TRBJ2-7, with TRBD1 identical over 7 bases. The V gene end was trimmed by 5 bases and the J gene end by 6 bases; junction bases not matched to a gene: 16. CDR3 length equals 16 residues. The germline gives CDR1 ENHRY, CDR2 SYGVKD. In DNA, the CDR3 is TGTGCCATCAGTCGGACAGGACCCACCGGGTCTTTCGAGCAGTACTTC. It encodes CAISRTGPTGSFEQYF.

In its sample, this clone was seen once. The chain carries TRBV3-1 (or the pseudogene TRBV3-2) and TRBJ2-5; 7 bases match TRBD1. Germline V gene data show CDR1 as LGHDT and CDR2 as YNNKEL (reference sequence). The CDR3 totals 14 residues. V lost 0 bases, J lost 9 bases, and 7 bases stayed unmatched. CDR3 in amino acids: CASSQDAQGMAQYF. The CDR3 DNA follows: TGTGCCAGCAGCCAAGATGCACAGGGGATGGCCCAGTACTTC.

The chain carries TRBV11-2 and TRBJ1-3, with TRBD1 as a possible D gene (5 bases). The CDR3 consists of 15 residues. From germline, CDR1 is SGHAT and CDR2 FQNNGV. V was cut by 5 bases and J by 2 bases, with 13 bases left in between. CDR3 DNA: TGTGCCAGCAGCAGGGCGGGGGTCCCTGGAAACACCATATATTTT. It encodes CASSRAGVPGNTIYF.